This T cell receptor beta chain was documented in a study of blood T cell repertoires in COVID-19. The repertoire was sequenced with immunoSEQ multiplex PCR; TCRdb's copy has only in-frame clones and lacks some. The table shows 75,000 to 100,000 clones, with about 89% occurring only once. V gave up 5 bases and J gave up 2 bases, with 15 bases separating them. Germline lookup yields CDR1 SQVTM and CDR2 ANQGSEA. The CDR3 runs to 14 residues. The chain recombines TRBV29-1 with TRBJ1-2; no clear D gene. The sequence was collected from a human donor with acute or convalescent COVID-19. The donor label of this sample is uncertain. The sample taken for sequencing was peripheral blood. CDR3 region: CSVHNPQRNYGYTF. The CDR3 DNA reads TGCAGCGTTCACAACCCTCAGCGGAACTATGGCTACACCTTC.